Shown below are 2 T cell receptor beta chains from a single sample sequenced in a study of early T cells in non-severe SARS-CoV-2 infection. TCRdb re-called the 5' RACE reads with MiXCR, one entry per CDR3 protein. The sample consists of tens of thousands of distinct CDR3 sequences, around a tenth of them appearing once. The specimen comprised whole blood, sampled at baseline. The receptors were gathered from an adult who was a healthcare worker with PCR-confirmed SARS-CoV-2 infection or an uninfected control (not recorded which).

This chain joins TRBV18 and TRBJ2-3, with 8 nucleotides matching TRBD1. The CDR3 has 15 amino acids. J was trimmed by 6 bases and V by 3 bases; bases with no gene match: 8. Germline assignment: CDR1 KGHSH and CDR2 LQKENI. The chain's CDR3 is CASSPPGQAHDTQYF. The CDR3 DNA is TGTGCCAGCTCACCGCCGGGACAGGCCCACGATACGCAGTATTTT.

This clonotype was picked up a small number of times. The rearrangement uses TRBV7-6 and TRBJ2-7; the D is unclear. The V and J ends lost 2 bases and 5 bases respectively, with 7 bases between them. The length of the CDR3 is 12 residues. Per germline, CDR1 SGHVS and CDR2 FNYEAQ. The CDR3 spells CASSLLGDEQYF. CDR3 nucleotides: TGTGCCAGCAGCTTATTAGGCGACGAGCAGTACTTC.